The 15 T cell receptor beta chains below were found in one sample sequenced in a study of T cell repertoires in cytomegalovirus infection. Via MiXCR, TCRdb re-called the reads, giving one row per CDR3 protein. The sample consists of hundreds of thousands of distinct CDR3 sequences, roughly a third of them appearing once. These receptors lack a known antigen. The sample here was cultured CD8+ T cells from PBMCs, taken from culture after CMV antigen stimulation. Every receptor here comes from a human donor in good health (CMV status not recorded). Some clones in this sample may be carry-over from other donors' samples.

The genes are TRBV6-6 and TRBJ1-5; no clear D. The CDR3 has 14 residues. V lost 0 bases and J lost 3, with 6 bases in between. CDR1 MNHNY and CDR2 SVGAGI come from the germline V gene (reference sequence). The CDR3 bases are TGTGCCAGCAGTTACTCGGGGTTCAATCAGCCCCAGCATTTT. It translates to CASSYSGFNQPQHF.

This clonotype was observed a handful of times. The chain recombines TRBV6-6 with TRBJ2-7; D is unresolved. CDR3 length equals 15 residues. V was trimmed by 2 bases and J by 1 base, leaving 12 bases between them. Germline CDR1 MNHNY, CDR2 SVGAGI (reference sequence). For the CDR3, the DNA is TGTGCCAGCAGTTACCATCCGCAGGAATCCTACGAGCAGTACTTC. It yields the protein CASSYHPQESYEQYF.

This clonotype was seen repeatedly, ten times or more. V is TRBV7-2 and J is TRBJ2-1; 8 bases align to TRBD1. Germline V gene data show CDR1 as SGHTA and CDR2 as FQGNSA. The CDR3 loop spans 14 amino acids. V lost 5 bases and J lost 3; bases outside the gene matches: 3. CDR3 amino acids: CASSTTGGYNEQFF. The CDR3 region has the DNA TGTGCCAGCAGCACCACAGGGGGCTACAATGAGCAGTTCTTC.

The rearrangement uses TRBV19 and TRBJ2-2; 7 bases align to TRBD2. Per the germline V gene, CDR1 is LNHDA and CDR2 is SQIVND (reference sequence). V shed 6 bases and J 3 bases; nucleotides not matched to a gene: 7. The CDR3 has 15 amino acids. CDR3: CASSLKREYTGELFF. The CDR3 bases are TGTGCCAGTAGCCTAAAGCGGGAATACACCGGGGAGCTGTTTTTT.

A few counts support this clonotype. The chain is built from TRBV7-9 and TRBJ2-1; 8 bases agree with TRBD2. CDR1 is SEHNR, CDR2 FQNEAQ, per germline (reference sequence). The trim removed 4 bases at V and 6 bases at J, leaving 14 bases unmatched. CDR3 length: 17 residues. CDR3 loop: CASSSRTSTLEGNEQFF. CDR3 DNA sequence: TGTGCCAGCAGCTCAAGGACTAGCACCCTCGAGGGCAATGAGCAGTTCTTC.

This clonotype has a handful of counts. This chain connects TRBV7-9 to TRBJ2-1, with 8 nucleotides matching TRBD2. Germline values: CDR1 SEHNR, CDR2 FQNEAQ (reference sequence). This CDR3 has 14 amino acids. The trim removed 2 bases at V and 9 bases at J, leaving 6 bases unmatched. The CDR3 loop reads CASSLYTSGVEQFF. The CDR3 coding sequence is TGTGCCAGCAGCTTATACACTAGCGGTGTTGAGCAGTTCTTC.

V is TRBV5-6 and J is TRBJ1-5, with D unclear. This CDR3 contains 16 residues. V was trimmed by 1 base and J by 5 bases, leaving 16 bases between them. CDR1 is SGHDT and CDR2 is YYEEEE in the germline V gene. CDR3 nucleotides: TGTGCCAGCAGCTTGTCCGGAGGCGTAAGCTATCAGCCCCAGCATTTT. Translated, it gives CASSLSGGVSYQPQHF.

The sample holds a few counts of this clonotype. The chain links TRBV6-5 to TRBJ1-5, with a tentative D call TRBD1 (6 bases). Between the trimmed V and J ends, which lost 4 bases and 0 bases, there was a span of 10 bases. The CDR3 is 15 residues long. Germline V gene lookup returns CDR1 MNHEY and CDR2 SVGAGI. The CDR3: CASSSEGDSNQPQHF. In DNA form, the CDR3 reads TGTGCCAGCAGTTCCGAGGGGGATAGCAATCAGCCCCAGCATTTT.

This chain links TRBV2 with TRBJ2-6, with 9 positions matching TRBD1. Germline CDR1 and CDR2: SNHLY and FYNNEI. V trimming: 3 bases; J trimming: 0 bases; junction bases outside the gene matches: 6. The length of the CDR3 is 18 residues. CDR3 coding DNA: TGTGCCAGCAGTGATGGGACAGGGTTTGGCTCTGGGGCCAACGTCCTGACTTTC. Its protein is CASSDGTGFGSGANVLTF.

Concerning this clonotype itself: One base away lies a much larger clone, so this may be a sequencing read error. The rearrangement uses TRBV24-1 and TRBJ2-3, with D possibly TRBD1 on 6 matching bases. Trimming cost V 9 bases and J 2 bases, with 14 bases left between them. From germline, CDR1 is KGHDR and CDR2 SFDVKD. The CDR3 runs to 14 residues. CDR3 DNA sequence: TGTGCCACCGGGGCAGGGGATGACACAGATACGCAGTATTTT. Residues: CATGAGDDTDTQYF.

The CDR3 DNA reads TGTGCCAGCAGTTACTCCGGCCTCCTTGGGTCCTACGAGCAGTACGTC. Translation: CASSYSGLLGSYEQYV. V gene TRBV6-2 or TRBV6-3 combines with J gene TRBJ2-7; D call uncertain. This CDR3 has 16 amino acids. V lost 0 bases and J 1 base, leaving 13 bases between the germline ends. Germline assignment: CDR1 MNHEY and CDR2 SVGEGT.

This rearrangement joins TRBV28 to TRBJ2-3, with D tentatively TRBD1 (5 bases). V was clipped by 2 bases and J by 3 bases, with 18 bases between them. The CDR3 is made up of 17 amino acids. CDR1 and CDR2 (germline): MDHEN, SYDVKM. This CDR3 reads CASSLGSRARRTDTQYF. Here the CDR3 DNA reads TGTGCCAGCAGTTTAGGGTCCAGGGCTCGACGGACAGATACGCAGTATTTT.

This clonotype has a count of ten or more. Here the CDR3 reads CASSSTSQPGELFF. CDR3 nucleotide sequence: TGTGCCAGCAGCTCGACTAGTCAGCCCGGGGAGCTGTTTTTT. The V call is TRBV7-9, the J call TRBJ2-2, with D tentatively TRBD2 (6 bases). V was trimmed by 4 bases and J by 6 bases, leaving 12 bases between them. Germline-derived CDR1 and CDR2 are SEHNR and FQNEAQ (reference sequence). This CDR3 contains 14 residues.

This clonotype was recorded at least ten times. This sequence joins TRBV7-2 and TRBJ2-3; 10 bases align to TRBD2. V gave up 6 bases and J gave up 5 bases; unmatched junction bases: 8. The germline V gene has CDR1 SGHTA and CDR2 FQGNSA. The CDR3 length is 15 residues. The DNA for the CDR3 is TGTGCCAGCAGTCACAGCGGGGGGGCGCAAGATACGCAGTATTTT. Its translation is CASSHSGGAQDTQYF. Supplemented by reference TRBV7-2 and TRBJ2-3, the full variable domain reads GAGVSQSPSNKVTEKGKDVELRCDPISGHTALYWYRQSLGQGLEFLIYFQGNSAPDKSGLPSDRFSAERTGGSVSTLTIQRTQQEDSAVYLCASSHSGGAQDTQYFGPGTRLTVL.

This chain connects TRBV27 to TRBJ2-7, with D hard to call. CDR3 length equals 14 residues. From germline, CDR1 is MNHEY and CDR2 SMNVEV (reference sequence). The V gene lost 5 bases and the J gene lost 7 bases, with 18 bases spanning the gap. In DNA form, the CDR3 reads TGTGCCAGCAGTCCTTGGGTAGATGCCTCTGAGCAGTACGTC. Its translation: CASSPWVDASEQYV.